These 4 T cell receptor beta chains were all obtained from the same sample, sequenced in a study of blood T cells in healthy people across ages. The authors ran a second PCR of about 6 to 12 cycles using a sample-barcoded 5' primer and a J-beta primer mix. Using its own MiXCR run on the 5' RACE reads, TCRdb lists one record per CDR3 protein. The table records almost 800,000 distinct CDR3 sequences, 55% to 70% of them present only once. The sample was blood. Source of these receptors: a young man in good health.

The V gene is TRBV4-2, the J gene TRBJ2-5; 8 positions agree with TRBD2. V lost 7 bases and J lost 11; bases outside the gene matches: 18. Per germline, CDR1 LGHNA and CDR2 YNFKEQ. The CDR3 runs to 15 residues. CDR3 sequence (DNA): TGTGCCAGCAAAACAACGGGGGGGCATATCGATGAGCAGTACTTC. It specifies CASKTTGGHIDEQYF.

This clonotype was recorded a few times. The CDR3 DNA follows: TGTGCCAGCAGTTACCACAGGGGGAGGAACACTGAAGCTTTCTTT. Its protein is CASSYHRGRNTEAFF. The chain is built from TRBV6-2 or TRBV6-3 and TRBJ1-1; 8 nucleotides agree with TRBD1. The ends lost 2 bases at V and 1 base at J; junction bases unmatched: 3. The CDR3 is 15 amino acids. In germline, CDR1 is MNHEY, CDR2 SVGEGT.

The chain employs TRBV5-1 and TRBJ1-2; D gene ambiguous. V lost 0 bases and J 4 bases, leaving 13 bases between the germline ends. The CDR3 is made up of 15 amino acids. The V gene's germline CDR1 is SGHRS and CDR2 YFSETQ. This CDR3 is CASSLDGGIGYGYTF. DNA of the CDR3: TGCGCCAGCAGCTTGGATGGAGGGATTGGCTATGGCTACACCTTC.

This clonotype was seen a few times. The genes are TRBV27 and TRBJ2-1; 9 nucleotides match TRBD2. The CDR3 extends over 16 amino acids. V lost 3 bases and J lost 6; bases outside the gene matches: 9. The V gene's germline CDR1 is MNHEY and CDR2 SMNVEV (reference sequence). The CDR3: CASSFSAGGVFNEQFF. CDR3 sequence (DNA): TGTGCCAGCAGTTTCTCCGCGGGAGGGGTTTTCAATGAGCAGTTCTTC.